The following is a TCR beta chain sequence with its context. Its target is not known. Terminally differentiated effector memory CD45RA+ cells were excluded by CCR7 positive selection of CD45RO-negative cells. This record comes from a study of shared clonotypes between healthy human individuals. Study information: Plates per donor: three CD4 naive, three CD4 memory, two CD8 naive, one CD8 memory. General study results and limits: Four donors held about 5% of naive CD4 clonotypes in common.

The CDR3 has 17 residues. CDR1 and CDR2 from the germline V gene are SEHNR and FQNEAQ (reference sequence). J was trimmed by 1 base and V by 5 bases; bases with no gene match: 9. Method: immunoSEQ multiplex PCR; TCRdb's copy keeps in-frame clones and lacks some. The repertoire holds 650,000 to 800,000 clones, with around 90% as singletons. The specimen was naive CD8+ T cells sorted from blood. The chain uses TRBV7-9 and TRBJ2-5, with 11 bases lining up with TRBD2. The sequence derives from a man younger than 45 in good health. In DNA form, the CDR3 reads TGTGCCAGCAGCCCCCGGGTGGGACTAGCGGCCCAAGAGACCCAGTACTTC. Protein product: CASSPRVGLAAQETQYF.